The 26 T cell receptor beta chains in this list originate from one sample, sequenced in a study of blood T cell repertoires in COVID-19. Assay used: immunoSEQ multiplex PCR; TCRdb lists only in-frame clones, some missing. The sample lists fewer than 300,000 clones; 85% were seen once. The sequenced sample was PBMCs or T cells enriched from blood (not recorded which). The origin of the receptors is a woman between 45 and 60 years old who had recovered from COVID-19.

The chain couples TRBV29-1 to TRBJ2-7; tentative D call: TRBD2 (6 bases). In germline, CDR1 is SQVTM, CDR2 ANQGSEA. This CDR3 region has 12 residues. Deletions cut 4 bases from V and 0 bases from J, with 7 bases between. CDR3 coding DNA: TGCAGCGTTGTGGGGGGCTCCTACGAGCAGTACTTC. Residues: CSVVGGSYEQYF.

V gene TRBV24-1 combines with J gene TRBJ2-3, with D possibly being TRBD1 (6 bases). Trimming removed 6 bases at V and 2 bases at J, with 11 bases between. The CDR3 is made up of 14 amino acids. CDR1 and CDR2 (germline): KGHDR, SFDVKD. CDR3 DNA sequence: TGTGCCACCAGTTCAGGGGAAATCACAGATACGCAGTATTTT. Residues: CATSSGEITDTQYF.

This chain uses TRBV5-4 with TRBJ2-3; 8 positions match TRBD2. Unmatched junction bases numbered 4, after V lost 4 bases and J lost 0 bases. CDR1 is SGHNT and CDR2 is YYREEE in the germline V gene (reference sequence). This CDR3 is 15 amino acids long. The CDR3 region has the DNA TGTGCCAGCAGCGGAGCGGGGGCTAGCACAGATACGCAGTATTTT. Translating it yields CASSGAGASTDTQYF.

The chain employs TRBV18 and TRBJ2-7; 9 positions agree with TRBD1. Losses at the gene ends were 1 base for V and 5 bases for J; bases not matched to a gene: 6. The CDR3 is made up of 15 amino acids. The germline V gene has CDR1 KGHSH and CDR2 LQKENI. The CDR3 nucleotides read TGTGCCAGCTCACCACTCGGACAGGGGTTCAACGAGCAGTACTTC. Encoded protein: CASSPLGQGFNEQYF.

The gene calls are TRBV6-5 and TRBJ2-1; D perhaps matches TRBD2 (6 bases). Deletions cut 5 bases from V and 0 bases from J, with 11 bases between. This CDR3 has 15 residues. Germline-derived CDR1 and CDR2 are MNHEY and SVGAGI. For the CDR3, the DNA is TGTGCCAGCAGTCCGCGGGGAAACTCCTACAATGAGCAGTTCTTC. Its translation is CASSPRGNSYNEQFF.

V usage is TRBV18 and J usage is TRBJ2-5; D gene uncertain. Per germline, CDR1 KGHSH and CDR2 LQKENI. Trimming removed 3 bases from V and 2 bases from J, with 10 bases in between. The length of the CDR3 is 14 residues. The CDR3 loop is CASSPPTLQETQYF. Written as DNA, the CDR3 is TGTGCCAGCTCACCCCCGACTCTACAAGAGACCCAGTACTTC. Full variable domain (outside the CDR3, taken from reference TRBV18 and TRBJ2-5): NAGVMQNPRHLVRRRGQEARLRCSPMKGHSHVYWYRQLPEEGLKFMVYLQKENIIDESGMPKERFSAEFPKEGPSILRIQQVVRGDSAAYFCASSPPTLQETQYFGPGTRLLVL.

The V and J genes are TRBV12-3 or TRBV12-4 and TRBJ1-2; D perhaps matches TRBD1 (5 bases). The CDR3 consists of 12 residues. Trimming removed 3 bases from V and 8 bases from J, with 10 bases in between. The CDR3 reads CASSLGQAGYTF. DNA of the CDR3: TGTGCCAGCAGTTTGGGGCAAGCGGGCTACACCTTC.

The V and J genes are TRBV7-9 and TRBJ2-7; a possible D gene is TRBD2 (5 bases). The germline V and J ends were trimmed by 3 bases and 13 bases, with 13 bases remaining between them. This CDR3 is 11 amino acids long. The germline gives CDR1 SEHNR, CDR2 FQNEAQ (reference sequence). This CDR3 is CASSFGEVDYF. CDR3 in DNA: TGTGCCAGCAGCTTCGGGGAAGTTGACTACTTC.

The chain employs TRBV28 and TRBJ2-7; tentatively, D is TRBD2 (7 bases). This CDR3 spans 16 amino acids. V gave up 5 bases and J gave up 3 bases, with 20 bases separating them. CDR1 is MDHEN and CDR2 is SYDVKM in the germline V gene. CDR3 DNA: TGTGCCAGCAGTCCCTTATGGGGGGGGCGATACTACGAGCAGTACTTC. Its translation is CASSPLWGGRYYEQYF.

The chain has TRBV19 and TRBJ2-4; D uncertain. From germline, CDR1 is LNHDA and CDR2 SQIVND (reference sequence). V gave up 1 base and J gave up 0 bases, with 10 bases separating them. There are 16 residues in the CDR3. DNA of the CDR3: TGTGCCAGTAGTATAGCCGGAAGACTAGCCAAAAACATTCAGTACTTC. Amino acid sequence: CASSIAGRLAKNIQYF. The variable domain in full, completed from reference TRBV19 and TRBJ2-4, reads DGGITQSPKYLFRKEGQNVTLSCEQNLNHDAMYWYRQDPGQGLRLIYYSQIVNDFQKGDIAEGYSVSREKKESFPLTVTSAQKNPTAFYLCASSIAGRLAKNIQYFGAGTRLSVL.

The chain is built from TRBV7-9 and TRBJ2-7; 8 bases fit TRBD2. The V segment lost 5 bases and the J segment 3 bases; nucleotides outside the gene matches: 9. CDR1 SEHNR and CDR2 FQNEAQ come from the germline V gene (reference sequence). The CDR3 runs 15 residues. The CDR3 DNA is TGTGCCAGCAGCCGCGTGACTAGCGACCACTACGAGCAGTACTTC. As protein: CASSRVTSDHYEQYF.

The CDR3 reads CASSQDPQGYTGELFF. The CDR3 DNA sequence: TGTGCCAGCAGCCAAGATCCACAGGGCTACACCGGGGAGCTGTTTTTT. The chain employs TRBV4-2 and TRBJ2-2, with D maybe TRBD1 (6 bases). Germline V gene lookup returns CDR1 LGHNA and CDR2 YNFKEQ. The CDR3 covers 16 residues. V gave up 0 bases and J gave up 3 bases, with 11 bases separating them.

The table lists this clone with a count of one. The chain carries TRBV5-3 and TRBJ2-1, with TRBD1 matching 7 bases. Being an ORF, TRBV5-3 has a function that is uncertain. CDR3 length: 15 amino acids. J gave up 5 bases and V 6 bases, and 11 bases lay outside the gene matches. CDR3 region: CARTATGITHNEQFF. The CDR3, as DNA: TGTGCCAGAACCGCGACAGGGATAACCCACAATGAGCAGTTCTTC.

This chain connects TRBV9 to TRBJ2-2; 7 nucleotides agree with TRBD1. Unmatched junction bases numbered 4, after V lost 3 bases and J lost 2 bases. CDR3 length: 15 amino acids. From germline, CDR1 is SGDLS and CDR2 YYNGEE. In DNA, the CDR3 is TGTGCCAGCAGCGCACGGGACAGCAACACCGGGGAGCTGTTTTTT. It translates to CASSARDSNTGELFF. The full variable domain, completed using reference TRBV9 and TRBJ2-2, is DSGVTQTPKHLITATGQRVTLRCSPRSGDLSVYWYQQSLDQGLQFLIQYYNGEERAKGNILERFSAQQFPDLHSELNLSSLELGDSALYFCASSARDSNTGELFFGEGSRLTVL.

This chain uses TRBV7-8 with TRBJ2-2, with D possibly TRBD1 on 5 matching bases. V dropped 3 bases and J dropped 4 bases, with 15 bases sitting between them. The CDR3 contains 16 residues. CDR1 is SGHVS and CDR2 is FQNEAQ in the germline V gene. The chain's CDR3 is CASSFFRGSGTGELFF. CDR3 nucleotide sequence: TGTGCCAGCAGCTTTTTTAGGGGTTCAGGCACCGGGGAGCTGTTTTTT.

This chain connects TRBV4-2 to TRBJ1-3; 9 nucleotides align to TRBD1. The junction had 13 bases not matched to a gene; V was cut back by 3 bases and J by 4 bases. This CDR3 is built from 18 residues. From germline, CDR1 is LGHNA and CDR2 YNFKEQ. DNA of the CDR3: TGTGCCAGCAGCCAGAGTACGGGGACAGGGTCTTTGGGAAACACCATATATTTT. This encodes CASSQSTGTGSLGNTIYF.

The table lists this clone with a count of one. The chain couples TRBV4-3 to TRBJ1-6; D gene ambiguous. The CDR3 spans 15 residues. The V gene's germline CDR1 is LGHNA and CDR2 YSLEER. V shed 3 bases and J shed 10 bases, with 16 bases lying between them. The CDR3 DNA reads TGCGCCAGCAGCCAGGGTCGGGCCACGGGGTCACCCCTCCACTTT. This codes for CASSQGRATGSPLHF.

The V and J genes are TRBV28 and TRBJ1-4, with D hard to call. Per germline, CDR1 MDHEN and CDR2 SYDVKM. The ends were cut back, 11 bases at V and 5 bases at J, with 12 bases in the middle. This CDR3 is built from 12 residues. CDR3 protein: CACLGSNEKLFF. CDR3 sequence (DNA): TGTGCCTGCCTAGGTTCGAATGAAAAACTGTTTTTT.

The CDR3 coding sequence is TGTGCCAGCTCACTATCGCGACAGGGCCCTCCTCCTAATTCACCCCTCCACTTT. Its translation is CASSLSRQGPPPNSPLHF. The gene calls are TRBV18 and TRBJ1-6; TRBD1 matches at 7 bases. Trimming removed 4 bases from V and 6 bases from J; junction bases left unmatched: 15. The germline V gene encodes CDR1 KGHSH and CDR2 LQKENI. This CDR3 region has 18 residues. Looking up the rest from reference TRBV18 and TRBJ1-6 gives the full variable domain: NAGVMQNPRHLVRRRGQEARLRCSPMKGHSHVYWYRQLPEEGLKFMVYLQKENIIDESGMPKERFSAEFPKEGPSILRIQQVVRGDSAAYFCASSLSRQGPPPNSPLHFGNGTRLTVT.

The chain is built from TRBV4-2 and TRBJ1-1, with 8 bases lining up with TRBD1. The germline gives CDR1 LGHNA, CDR2 YNFKEQ. This CDR3 has 17 residues. Trimming removed 0 bases from V and 3 bases from J; junction bases left unmatched: 9. CDR3 sequence reads: CASSQDLQQGVDTEAFF. CDR3 nucleotide sequence: TGTGCCAGCAGCCAAGATCTGCAACAGGGGGTAGACACTGAAGCTTTCTTT.

The rearrangement uses TRBV11-2 and TRBJ1-2; 10 bases agree with TRBD1. Trimming cost V 7 bases and J 2 bases; bases outside gene matches: 4. Germline V lookup: CDR1 SGHAT, CDR2 FQNNGV. There are 14 residues in the CDR3. CDR3 amino acids: CASTRDRGNYGYTF. The CDR3 DNA sequence: TGTGCCAGCACAAGGGACAGGGGAAACTATGGCTACACCTTC.

The rearrangement uses TRBV3-1 (or the pseudogene TRBV3-2) and TRBJ1-2; D might be TRBD1 (6 bases). Trimming cost V 1 base and J 4 bases, with 13 bases left between them. There are 15 residues in the CDR3. Looked up from germline, CDR1 is LGHDT and CDR2 is YNNKEL (reference sequence). In nucleotides, the CDR3 is TGTGCCAGCAGCCAAGTCGGGGGGGCGGGCTATGGCTACACCTTC. Translated: CASSQVGGAGYGYTF.

V gene TRBV7-3 combines with J gene TRBJ1-2, with TRBD1 matching 10 bases. Losses at the gene ends were 1 base for V and 8 bases for J; bases not matched to a gene: 1. There are 13 residues in the CDR3. Germline V gives CDR1 SGHTA, CDR2 FQGTGA. CDR3 sequence: CASSLMGQGGYTF. The DNA for the CDR3 is TGTGCCAGCAGCTTAATGGGACAGGGGGGCTACACCTTC.

The chain recombines TRBV2 with TRBJ2-7, with TRBD1 matching 7 bases. Trimming at V came to 9 bases and at J to 3 bases, leaving 14 bases not matched to a gene. CDR3 length: 15 amino acids. Germline CDR1 reads SNHLY; CDR2 reads FYNNEI. The CDR3 nucleotides read TGTGCCAGTTTGACAGGGCGAATACAACACTACGAGCAGTACTTC. It yields the protein CASLTGRIQHYEQYF. The complete variable domain, with remaining parts taken from reference TRBV2 and TRBJ2-7, reads EPEVTQTPSHQVTQMGQEVILRCVPISNHLYFYWYRQILGQKVEFLVSFYNNEISEKSEIFDDQFSVERPDGSNFTLKIRSTKLEDSAMYFCASLTGRIQHYEQYFGPGTRLTVT.

The chain couples TRBV6-5 to TRBJ2-7; 13 bases map to TRBD2. The CDR3 length is 14 residues. V was clipped by 6 bases and J by 4 bases; unmatched bases: 3. Germline V gene sequence: CDR1 MNHEY, CDR2 SVGAGI. This CDR3 reads CASRTSGRIYEQYF. For the CDR3, the DNA is TGTGCCAGCAGGACTAGCGGGAGGATATACGAGCAGTACTTC.

The genes are TRBV13 and TRBJ2-3; 7 bases align to TRBD1. With 2 bases clipped from V and 8 bases from J, the junction kept 13 bases outside the gene matches. CDR3 length: 16 amino acids. Per the germline V gene, CDR1 is PRHDT and CDR2 is FYEKMQ (reference sequence). The CDR3 sequence is CASSLYRGGSGGTQYF. For the CDR3, the DNA is TGTGCCAGCAGCTTATACAGGGGTGGAAGTGGAGGTACGCAGTATTTT. Filled out from reference TRBV13 and TRBJ2-3, the complete variable domain reads AAGVIQSPRHLIKEKRETATLKCYPIPRHDTVYWYQQGPGQDPQFLISFYEKMQSDKGSIPDRFSAQQFSDYHSELNMSSLELGDSALYFCASSLYRGGSGGTQYFGPGTRLTVL.